This paragraph covers one TCR beta chain sequence. V lost 5 bases and J 6 bases, leaving 17 bases between the germline ends. Germline loops: CDR1 SEHNR, CDR2 FQNEAQ (reference sequence). The CDR3 is made up of 14 amino acids. Researchers amplified the TCR beta CDR3 regions from RNA transcripts. During a first-round RT-PCR of the TCR CDR3, the HTBI primer set was used. TCRdb re-called the multiplex PCR reads with MiXCR, one entry per CDR3 protein. The sample holds 750,000 to 950,000 distinct CDR3 sequences; 38% are singletons and the top ten take approximately 8.7%. These data are taken from a study of T cells in Graves' hyperthyroidism and ophthalmopathy. Clinical symptoms, serum thyroxine and TRAb, thyroid ultrasound and orbital computed tomography together formed the diagnostic basis.

The chain combines TRBV7-9 with TRBJ2-7; the D call may be TRBD1 or TRBD2 (6 bases each). The source is a man aged 18 to 30 with Graves' hyperthyroidism. What was sequenced was blood. This CDR3 is CASSPGAGGGEQYF. In DNA, the CDR3 is TGTGCCAGCAGCCCAGGGGCTGGAGGGGGCGAGCAGTACTTC.